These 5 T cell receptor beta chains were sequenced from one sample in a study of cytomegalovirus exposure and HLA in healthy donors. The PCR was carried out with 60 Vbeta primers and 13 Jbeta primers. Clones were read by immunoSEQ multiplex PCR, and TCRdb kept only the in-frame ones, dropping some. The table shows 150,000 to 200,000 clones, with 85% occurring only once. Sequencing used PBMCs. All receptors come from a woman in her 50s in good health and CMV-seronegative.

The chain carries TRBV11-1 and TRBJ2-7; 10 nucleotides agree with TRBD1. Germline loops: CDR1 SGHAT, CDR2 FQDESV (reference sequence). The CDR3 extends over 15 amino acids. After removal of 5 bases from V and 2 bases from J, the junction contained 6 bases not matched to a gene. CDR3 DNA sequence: TGTGCCAGCAGCCTCGGACAGGGGGATGCCTACGAGCAGTACTTC. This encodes CASSLGQGDAYEQYF.

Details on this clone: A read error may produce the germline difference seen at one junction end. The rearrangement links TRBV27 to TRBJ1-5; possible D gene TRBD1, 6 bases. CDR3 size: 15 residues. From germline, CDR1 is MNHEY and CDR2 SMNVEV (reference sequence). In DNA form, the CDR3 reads TGTGCCAGCAGTTTGTTGTCCAGGGGCAACCAGCCCCAGCATTTT. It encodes CASSLLSRGNQPQHF.

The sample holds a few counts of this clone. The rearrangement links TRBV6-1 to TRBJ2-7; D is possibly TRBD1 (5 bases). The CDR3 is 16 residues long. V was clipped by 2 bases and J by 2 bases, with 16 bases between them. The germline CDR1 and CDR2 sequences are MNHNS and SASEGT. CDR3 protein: CASSEPGIGLAYEQYF. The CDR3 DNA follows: TGTGCCAGCAGTGAACCAGGGATCGGATTGGCCTACGAGCAGTACTTC.

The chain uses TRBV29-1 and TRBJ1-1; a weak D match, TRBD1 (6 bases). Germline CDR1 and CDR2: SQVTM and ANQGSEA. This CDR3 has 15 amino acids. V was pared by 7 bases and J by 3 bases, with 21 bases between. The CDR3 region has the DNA TGCAGCGCAGGCGGGGGTGCTGAGGGGGACACTGAAGCTTTCTTT. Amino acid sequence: CSAGGGAEGDTEAFF.

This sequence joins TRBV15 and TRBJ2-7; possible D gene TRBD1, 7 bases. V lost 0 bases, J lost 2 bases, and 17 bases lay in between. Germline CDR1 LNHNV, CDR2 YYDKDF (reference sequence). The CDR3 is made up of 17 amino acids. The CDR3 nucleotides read TGTGCCACCAGCAGAGATCAGGCAGGGGGGAGGACCTACGAGCAGTACTTC. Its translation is CATSRDQAGGRTYEQYF.